This is a list of T cell receptor beta chains from one sample in a study of tumor and adjacent non-tumor tissue in lung cancer. TCRdb fed the multiplex PCR reads into MiXCR, producing one record per CDR3 protein. Among approximately 75,000 distinct CDR3 sequences listed, more than 60% were seen once. The source material was lung tumor tissue. These TCRs come from a woman between 50 and 59 years old with non-small cell lung cancer. CDR3s include the opening cysteine and the closing phenylalanine or tryptophan. Fields, in order: clone size, D gene, V gene, J gene, CDR3 protein, CDR3 DNA. A D gene is named only where the DNA matches it firmly. Rows may omit the clone size; those that give it use once, few, many or a size class.

abundance: medium-sized
d_gene: NA
v_gene: TRBV29-1
j_gene: TRBJ1-4
CDR3aa: CSVRDIFNEKLFF
CDR3nt: TGCAGCGTCAGGGACATCTTTAATGAAAAACTGTTTTTT

abundance: NA
d_gene: NA
v_gene: TRBV28
j_gene: TRBJ2-5
CDR3aa: CPSSNSLLGETQYF
CDR3nt: TGTCCCAGCAGTAACAGCTTGCTTGGGGAGACCCAGTACTTC

abundance: many
d_gene: TRBD1
v_gene: TRBV7-8
j_gene: TRBJ1-2
CDR3aa: CASSPRTGVNYGYTF
CDR3nt: TGTGCCAGCAGCCCAAGGACAGGGGTTAACTATGGCTACACCTTC

abundance: few
d_gene: NA
v_gene: TRBV24-1
j_gene: TRBJ2-2
CDR3aa: CATSDSRRGPALGELFF
CDR3nt: TGTGCCACCAGTGACTCCCGACGGGGACCGGCGCTCGGGGAGCTGTTTTTT

abundance: once
d_gene: NA
v_gene: TRBV20-1
j_gene: TRBJ1-1
CDR3aa: CSARDAGLAETFF
CDR3nt: TGCAGTGCTAGAGATGCTGGCTTGGCTGAAACTTTCTTT

abundance: NA
d_gene: NA
v_gene: TRBV6-1
j_gene: TRBJ2-3
CDR3aa: CASKTIGWTDTQYF
CDR3nt: TGTGCCAGCAAGACTATCGGGTGGACAGATACGCAGTATTTT

abundance: NA
d_gene: NA
v_gene: TRBV6-5
j_gene: TRBJ1-2
CDR3aa: CASSYAWAALHGCTF
CDR3nt: TGTGCCAGCAGTTACGCCTGGGCAGCTCTTCATGGCTGCACCTTC

abundance: NA
d_gene: NA
v_gene: TRBV6-5
j_gene: TRBJ1-5
CDR3aa: CISAVGEYSQPQHF
CDR3nt: TGTATCAGCGCAGTGGGGGAATACAGTCAGCCCCAGCATTTT

abundance: medium-sized
d_gene: NA
v_gene: TRBV11-2
j_gene: TRBJ2-3
CDR3aa: CASSLGVRVETDTQYF
CDR3nt: TGTGCCAGCAGCTTAGGTGTAAGGGTTGAGACAGATACGCAGTATTTT

abundance: NA
d_gene: NA
v_gene: TRBV4-2
j_gene: TRBJ1-5
CDR3aa: CARSQDLISNQPQHF
CDR3nt: TGTGCCAGAAGCCAAGACCTCATTAGCAATCAACCCCAGCATTTT

abundance: NA
d_gene: NA
v_gene: TRBV4-1
j_gene: TRBJ2-1
CDR3aa: CAGSQYRSPSYNEQSF
CDR3nt: TGCGCCGGCAGCCAATATCGTTCCCCGTCCTACAATGAGCAGTCCTTC

abundance: NA
d_gene: NA
v_gene: TRBV4-2
j_gene: TRBJ2-6
CDR3aa: CASSQNTNSGANVLTF
CDR3nt: TGTGCCAGCAGCCAAAATACAAACTCTGGGGCCAACGTCCTGACCTTC

abundance: NA
d_gene: TRBD1
v_gene: TRBV10-1
j_gene: TRBJ2-7
CDR3aa: CASSEIGTGGEQYF
CDR3nt: TGCGCCAGTAGTGAGATCGGGACAGGGGGCGAGCAGTACTTC

abundance: many
d_gene: NA
v_gene: TRBV6-6
j_gene: TRBJ2-7
CDR3aa: CASNVGLPSYEQYF
CDR3nt: TGTGCCAGCAATGTGGGACTCCCCTCCTACGAGCAGTACTTC

abundance: many
d_gene: NA
v_gene: TRBV5-1
j_gene: TRBJ1-1
CDR3aa: CASSFGAMNTEAFF
CDR3nt: TGCGCCAGCAGCTTTGGGGCCATGAACACTGAAGCTTTCTTT

abundance: NA
d_gene: TRBD1
v_gene: TRBV6-5
j_gene: TRBJ2-7
CDR3aa: CASIYIGTAYDLYF
CDR3nt: TGTGCCAGCATTTACATCGGGACAGCCTACGACCTGTACTTC

abundance: medium-sized
d_gene: TRBD1
v_gene: TRBV20-1
j_gene: TRBJ2-7
CDR3aa: CSARSTGTGNIPYF
CDR3nt: TGCAGTGCTAGATCTACCGGGACAGGGAATATTCCCTACTTC

abundance: once
d_gene: NA
v_gene: TRBV10-3
j_gene: TRBJ2-4
CDR3aa: CAISVGGEGIRYF
CDR3nt: TGTGCCATCAGTGTTGGTGGAGAGGGCATTCGGTACTTC

abundance: many
d_gene: TRBD2
v_gene: TRBV20-1
j_gene: TRBJ2-5
CDR3aa: CSARALLAGDQETQYF
CDR3nt: TGCAGTGCCAGGGCCCTACTAGCGGGGGATCAAGAGACCCAGTACTTC

abundance: medium-sized
d_gene: NA
v_gene: TRBV11-1
j_gene: TRBJ2-5
CDR3aa: CASSFPMLKETQYF
CDR3nt: TGTGCCAGCAGCTTTCCTATGCTCAAAGAGACCCAGTACTTC

abundance: NA
d_gene: TRBD1
v_gene: TRBV6-7
j_gene: TRBJ1-5
CDR3aa: CAGSYSSGGSAQHF
CDR3nt: TGTGCCGGCAGTTACTCGTCAGGGGGATCAGCCCAGCATTTT

abundance: NA
d_gene: NA
v_gene: TRBV20-1
j_gene: TRBJ2-6
CDR3aa: CSARGEGSRANVLTF
CDR3nt: TGCAGTGCTAGAGGGGAAGGGTCCAGGGCCAACGTCCTGACTTTC

abundance: NA
d_gene: NA
v_gene: TRBV10-2
j_gene: TRBJ1-2
CDR3aa: CASSDISRDYTF
CDR3nt: TGCGCCAGCAGTGATATTTCGAGAGACTATACCTTC

abundance: once
d_gene: NA
v_gene: TRBV12-3/TRBV12-4
j_gene: TRBJ2-1
CDR3aa: CANIRDRAGSYNEQFF
CDR3nt: TGTGCCAATATACGAGATCGGGCAGGCTCCTACAATGAGCAGTTCTTC

abundance: many
d_gene: NA
v_gene: TRBV28
j_gene: TRBJ1-6
CDR3aa: CASSRRSYGGNSPLHF
CDR3nt: TGTGCCAGCAGTCGACGATCCTACGGGGGGAATTCACCCCTCCACTTT

abundance: many
d_gene: TRBD2
v_gene: TRBV20-1
j_gene: TRBJ2-2
CDR3aa: CSALDLLAGDTGELFF
CDR3nt: TGCAGTGCTCTGGATTTACTAGCGGGAGACACCGGGGAGCTGTTTTTT

abundance: NA
d_gene: NA
v_gene: TRBV6-1
j_gene: TRBJ1-5
CDR3aa: CASSEDEGGGNQTQHF
CDR3nt: TGTGCCAGCAGTGAAGATGAAGGCGGCGGTAATCAGACCCAGCATTTT

abundance: once
d_gene: TRBD2
v_gene: TRBV4-2
j_gene: TRBJ2-7
CDR3aa: CASNQEGLAGEDRYEQHF
CDR3nt: TGTGCCAGCAACCAAGAAGGACTAGCGGGAGAAGACCGGTACGAGCAGCACTTC

abundance: NA
d_gene: NA
v_gene: TRBV13
j_gene: TRBJ2-7
CDR3aa: CASSLNSGLVGVEQYF
CDR3nt: TGTGCCAGCAGCTTAAACTCGGGATTAGTGGGAGTTGAGCAGTACTTC

abundance: NA
d_gene: TRBD2
v_gene: TRBV29-1
j_gene: TRBJ2-7
CDR3aa: CIVKLAGGASIYEQYF
CDR3nt: TGCATCGTGAAACTAGCGGGAGGTGCGTCGATCTACGAGCAGTACTTC

abundance: NA
d_gene: NA
v_gene: TRBV9
j_gene: TRBJ2-3
CDR3aa: CASSVDPSTDTQYF
CDR3nt: TGTGCCAGCAGCGTGGATCCTAGCACAGATACGCAGTATTTT

abundance: once
d_gene: TRBD2
v_gene: TRBV7-8
j_gene: TRBJ2-7
CDR3aa: CANSLGTSTAGYEQYF
CDR3nt: TGTGCCAACAGCTTAGGGACTAGCACCGCGGGCTACGAGCAGTACTTC

abundance: NA
d_gene: NA
v_gene: TRBV6-5
j_gene: TRBJ2-2
CDR3aa: CASGVSGTAQELFF
CDR3nt: TGTGCTAGCGGGGTTAGCGGGACAGCCCAGGAGCTGTTTTTT

abundance: many
d_gene: TRBD2
v_gene: TRBV5-4
j_gene: TRBJ2-1
CDR3aa: CASSQSGTSMKQFF
CDR3nt: TGTGCCAGCAGCCAGTCCGGGACTAGCATGAAGCAGTTCTTC

abundance: NA
d_gene: NA
v_gene: TRBV4-1
j_gene: TRBJ2-5
CDR3aa: CVSTPLGRESQYF
CDR3nt: TGCGTCAGCACTCCCCTAGGACGGGAGTCCCAGTACTTC

abundance: many
d_gene: TRBD1
v_gene: TRBV20-1
j_gene: TRBJ2-7
CDR3aa: CSHPGQGTYEQYF
CDR3nt: TGCAGTCATCCGGGACAGGGGACCTACGAGCAGTACTTC

abundance: few
d_gene: NA
v_gene: TRBV4-1
j_gene: TRBJ1-1
CDR3aa: CASNQARANTEAFF
CDR3nt: TGTGCCAGCAACCAAGCACGGGCGAACACTGAAGCTTTCTTT